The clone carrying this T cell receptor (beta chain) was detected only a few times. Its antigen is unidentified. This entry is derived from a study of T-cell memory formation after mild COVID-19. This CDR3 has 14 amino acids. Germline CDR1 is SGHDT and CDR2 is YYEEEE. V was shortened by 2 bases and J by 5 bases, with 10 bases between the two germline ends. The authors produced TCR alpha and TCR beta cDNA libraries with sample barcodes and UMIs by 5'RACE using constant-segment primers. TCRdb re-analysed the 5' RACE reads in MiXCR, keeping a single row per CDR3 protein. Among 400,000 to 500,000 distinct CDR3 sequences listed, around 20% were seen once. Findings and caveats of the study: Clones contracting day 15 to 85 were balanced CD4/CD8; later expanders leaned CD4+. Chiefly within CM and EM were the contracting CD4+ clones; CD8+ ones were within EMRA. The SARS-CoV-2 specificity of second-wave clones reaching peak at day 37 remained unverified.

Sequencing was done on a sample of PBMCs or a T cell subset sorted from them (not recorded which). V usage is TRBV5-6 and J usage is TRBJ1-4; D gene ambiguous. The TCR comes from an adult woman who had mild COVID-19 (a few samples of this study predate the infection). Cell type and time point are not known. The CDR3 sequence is CASSFPKGNEKLFF. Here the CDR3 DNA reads TGTGCCAGCAGCTTCCCGAAAGGGAATGAAAAACTGTTTTTT.